This TCR beta chain was sequenced in a study of cytomegalovirus exposure and HLA in healthy donors (dated by TCRdb to 2017 to 2019). For the wider study: An earlier analysis of a few hundred of the donors reported 276 Gb of sequence data and around 100 million unique TCR beta sequences obtained from about 170 million T cells. An early release covering some 640 HLA-typed donors comprised about 300 gigabases of sequencing data and 85 million or so unique TCR sequences. The genetic ancestry cluster associated with self-reported Caucasian donors included over 80% of the 398 genotyped donors. The study aimed to test whether signatures of past pathogen exposure could be identified by cataloging public T cell receptors. The T cell repertoires of 666 subjects were profiled by immunosequencing and related to cytomegalovirus serostatus. A separate validation cohort of approximately 120 different subjects was used in addition to the 666-subject first cohort. To predict cytomegalovirus infection status, the study brought together high-throughput TCR immunosequencing, statistical association of individual TCRs with disease status, and machine learning. In a later analysis, previously published TCR beta repertoires from 500 to 750 donors were re-analyzed and high-resolution HLA genotyping was added so that TCR occurrence patterns could be studied. The later analysis used no new phenotypic data to find candidate immune exposures, relying instead on TCR beta sequences and their occurrence across donors. An earlier analysis of approximately 630 of the donors applied high-throughput TCR beta sequencing to assess whether each TCR beta V gene segment acted as functional or pseudogenic. Alongside the repertoire data, information on donor age, sex, ethnicity and CMV serostatus was compiled. Genome-wide SNP genotypes for about three fifths of the 666 donors were used in a later genetic analysis, which treated that subset as a discovery cohort. Every discovery cohort repertoire had been produced on one sequencing platform. Class I and class II HLA loci were covered by the typing at four-digit resolution. Typing coverage differed by locus: A, B, C, DRB1 and DQB1 were typed in roughly 629-630 donors, DQA1 in 522, DPA1 in around 610, and DPB1 in just under 490. Roughly five DR-DQ haplotypes were handled as single units for association and clustering, since linkage in the cohort was strong. Across 398 genotyped donors of the cohort, an average of about 240,000 unique TCR beta nucleotide sequences per donor were sequenced, and roughly 17% of those sequences were non-productive. What the authors observed across the whole study: Most CMV-associated TCR beta chains appeared to be HLA-restricted in a later analysis, and the HLA associations seemed to be driven largely by CMV exposure. In this cohort, only TCR beta chains were sequenced, and detectable features were limited by the absence of alpha or paired-chain data. The 87-base-pair reads could not distinguish some IMGT-functional V segments, including TRBV6-2 and TRBV6-3, so those segments were excluded. In a later genetic analysis, fewer N-insertions in productive TCRs were reported among donors in an Asian-associated ancestry cluster than the approximately 630-donor mean. Because some donors lacked HLA typing at each locus, the association tests relied only on the typed subset. A cluster of highly shared sequence variants was judged likely to be a technical artifact of the sequencing pipeline. In a later analysis, around 15,000 TCR beta sequences were associated with specific HLA alleles at a false discovery rate of 0.05. In both the original and validation cohorts, the classifier was reported to diagnose cytomegalovirus status with high specificity and sensitivity. The authors suggested that the approach could potentially be extended to other disease states and immunological phenotypes. Linkage disequilibrium might explain the correlated functional status among segregating V segments, but an unknown experimental factor could not be excluded. CMV serostatus was the only immune exposure information available for the cohort. When HLA alleles, especially DR and DQ, strongly co-occurred, TCR associations were difficult to assign to individual alleles. A total of 164 TCR beta chains were listed by the study as associated with cytomegalovirus. A later genetic analysis associated a missense DCLRE1C variant with V-gene and J-gene trimming of TCR beta chains, and an independent cohort replicated the association. A later analysis reported that several top co-occurrence clusters appeared linked to parvovirus B19, influenza, CMV and Epstein-Barr virus. In a later analysis, HLA-associated TCR beta chains were found to be more clonally expanded and to have lower generation probabilities than equally common non-associated chains. A further reported finding was that TCR beta sequences accurately predicted the HLA-A and HLA-B alleles for most subjects in the first cohort. In vitro tests confirmed that a few of the cytomegalovirus-associated TCR beta chains recognize cytomegalovirus antigens. A later analysis found that TCR association rates varied across HLA loci, with DRB1 alleles showing the most associated TCRs and HLA-C alleles the fewest. While some public TCRs were present in many individuals, most TCR sequences turned up only very rarely across donors. In an earlier analysis of 587 of the donors, most TCR beta V segments were observed in productive rearrangements about 90% or about 30% of the time, broadly matching IMGT annotations. The presence/absence analyses assumed that sequencing depth was roughly uniform across donors, and that assumption may not be true. Over 15 rarely observed V segments, including chromosome 9 orphons, were excluded from the earlier analysis of about 610 of the donors because counts were too low.

V lost 2 bases and J lost 4 bases, and the count of bases not matched to a germline gene is 3. The CDR3 runs 15 amino acids, cysteine and phenylalanine included. Only the CDR3 DNA is retained, 45 bases long and in frame from the first base. The germline V gene (reference sequence) yields LNHNV for CDR1 and YYDKDF for CDR2. In regard to this clone: It has no known antigen specificity. Per-base qualities were not stored, and no clone one base away is much larger.

The protocol used for the library was the immunoSEQ multiplex PCR assay. For the multiplex PCR, a mixture combining 60 forward primers for TCR Vbeta segments and 13 reverse primers for TCR Jbeta segments was used. A multiplex PCR assay on genomic DNA amplified the CDR3 region of rearranged TCR beta genes. Amplified TCR beta libraries were sequenced as 87-base-pair reads on the Illumina HiSeq System. As for how the authors treated the data: Across the 670 or so repertoires, a later analysis counted some 81 million unique TCR beta chains, roughly 11 million of which were shared by at least two donors. A nearest-neighbor algorithm error-corrected the raw reads and collapsed the reads into unique sequences, merging closely related sequences to remove PCR and sequencing errors. CDR3 sequences were aligned to IMGT reference sequences to assign V, D and J gene segments. For a sequence to be retained, a match of at least six nucleotides to both a V gene segment and a J gene segment was required. Rearrangements were called productive when the CDR3 lacked stop codons and stayed in frame with V and J; all others were non-productive. Following IMGT convention, CDR3 was defined as the stretch from the second conserved V-encoded cysteine to the conserved J-encoded phenylalanine. Sequences without an unambiguous match to a single V gene segment were excluded from the earlier analysis of over 500 of the donors. An earlier analysis of several hundred of the donors classified V segments as functional when productive rearrangements were above 56.7% and as segregating when the standard deviation between donors was above 5%. To diagnose cytomegalovirus status from the catalog of TCR beta chain sequences, a statistical classification framework was built. A later analysis assigned V and J genes by comparing TCR nucleotide sequences with IMGT/GENE-DB human TR gene sequences. In a later analysis, CDR3 sequences and most-parsimonious VDJ recombination scenarios were assigned using the TCRdist pipeline. In a later analysis, each TCR beta chain was defined by its CDR3 amino acid sequence together with its V-gene family, and reads lacking a unique V-gene family were excluded. A later analysis removed over 500 highly shared, low-generation-probability nucleotide sequences to deal with suspected cross-contamination and a sequencing artifact. For each public chain, a later analysis derived a clonal expansion index from normalized ranks of inferred template counts within each repertoire. A later analysis computed generation probabilities with a VDJ recombination model fitted to out-of-frame rearrangements, and checked the results against IGoR. In a later analysis, TCR-TCR, TCR-HLA and TCR-CMV co-occurrence was scored with hypergeometric tests, and a repertoire-size bias correction was applied to TCR pairs. In a later analysis, false discovery rates were estimated by permuting HLA or CMV assignments 20 times. In a later analysis, co-occurring TCRs were grouped using DBSCAN, and TCRdist sequence similarity was added for clustering within HLA-allele-positive subsets. Repertoires with fewer than 30,000 or more than 120,000 public chains were left out of co-occurrence clustering, as were a handful of repertoires with anomalous nucleotide sharing. TCRdb provides this immuneACCESS table in a form limited to in-frame rearrangements. Some clones are lacking; in checked studies, under half of them reflect an unresolved V gene, and why the rest are absent is not known. V, J and clone size derive from that table, while D and trimming were established from the DNA sequence. The sample yields about 190,000 clones; 70% to 75% were counted once. Approximately 3% of the sample is taken by the ten largest.

The cohort consisted of 666 healthy bone marrow donors. All cohort members were sampled while nominally healthy, although unrecorded immune exposures were likely present. The donor was CMV seropositive and belonged to the group of more than 250 seropositive cohort members. A peripheral blood sample was provided by each donor, and peripheral blood mononuclear cells were used for TCR beta sequencing. The Qiagen DNeasy Blood Extraction Kit was used to extract genomic DNA from the blood cell samples. The sequence links TRBV15 to TRBJ1-3, and TRBD1 aligns with 9 junction nucleotides. Sequenced sample: PBMCs. This sequence was found in a woman in her 30s in good health and CMV-seropositive. At the DNA level, the sequence is TGTGCCACCAGCAGAACGGACAGGGGAGGAAACACCATATATTTT. The encoded protein is CATSRTDRGGNTIYF.